This T cell receptor (beta chain) was sequenced during a study of preoperative IRX-2 immunotherapy in early breast cancer. Some clones are missing from TCRdb's copy, which holds only in-frame ones; the method was immunoSEQ multiplex PCR. The sample has more than 20,000 clones, about four fifths seen once. Treatment given: preoperative locoregional IRX-2 cytokine immunotherapy. Patients received preoperative, locoregional IRX-2 cytokine immunotherapy in a phase Ib study. This clone was observed a few times. Germline lookup yields CDR1 SGHNT and CDR2 YENEEA. V gave up 0 bases and J gave up 5 bases; unmatched junction bases: 11. The CDR3 is 19 residues long.

This sequence joins TRBV11-3 and TRBJ2-1; the match to TRBD2 covers 12 bases. Sample: lymph node tissue, taken before IRX-2 immunotherapy. The sequence was collected from a human donor with breast cancer. The CDR3 region is CASSLEPPIGTSGHNEQFF. The CDR3 DNA is TGTGCCAGCAGCTTAGAGCCCCCCATCGGGACTAGCGGGCACAATGAGCAGTTCTTC.